A single sample gave rise to the 10 T cell receptor beta chains below, sequenced in a study of blood T cell repertoires in COVID-19. The method was immunoSEQ multiplex PCR; TCRdb's version includes in-frame clones alone and lacks a portion of them. The repertoire consists of about 210,000 clones, with approximately 86% occurring once and the leading ten covering roughly 4.5%. Specimen: PBMCs or T cells enriched from blood (not recorded which). The receptors come from a woman aged 25-40 years who had been exposed to COVID-19.

V is TRBV6-5 and J is TRBJ2-3; TRBD2 is a possible D gene (5 bases). The CDR3 consists of 16 residues. The germline V gene encodes CDR1 MNHEY and CDR2 SVGAGI. V shed 0 bases and J shed 1 base, with 11 bases lying between them. Here the CDR3 reads CASSYSVFSGTDTQYF. CDR3 nucleotides: TGTGCCAGCAGTTACTCGGTGTTTAGCGGCACAGATACGCAGTATTTT.

The V gene is TRBV29-1, the J gene TRBJ2-1; 9 nucleotides agree with TRBD1. Germline V lookup: CDR1 SQVTM, CDR2 ANQGSEA. V gave up 3 bases and J gave up 7 bases; unmatched junction bases: 10. The CDR3 extends over 15 amino acids. CDR3 sequence: CSVDRKGQGANEQFF. In nucleotides, the CDR3 is TGCAGCGTTGATCGAAAGGGACAGGGTGCTAATGAGCAGTTCTTC.

The chain couples TRBV5-1 to TRBJ1-4; 9 nucleotides agree with TRBD1. CDR1 is SGHRS, CDR2 YFSETQ, per germline. Trimming cost V 4 bases and J 2 bases; bases outside gene matches: 6. This CDR3 spans 16 amino acids. The CDR3 is CASSPGQGTTNEKLFF. For the CDR3, the DNA is TGCGCCAGCAGCCCGGGACAGGGTACGACTAATGAAAAACTGTTTTTT.

This chain connects TRBV7-2 to TRBJ1-1, with TRBD1 matching 8 bases. CDR1 and CDR2 from the germline V gene are SGHTA and FQGNSA. V lost 2 bases, J lost 6 bases, and 14 bases stayed unmatched. The CDR3 has 17 residues. The CDR3 loop reads CASSLSPQGAAPSEAFF. DNA for the CDR3: TGTGCCAGCAGCTTAAGCCCTCAGGGGGCAGCACCTTCTGAAGCTTTCTTT. The full variable domain, its missing parts supplied by reference TRBV7-2 and TRBJ1-1, is GAGVSQSPSNKVTEKGKDVELRCDPISGHTALYWYRQSLGQGLEFLIYFQGNSAPDKSGLPSDRFSAERTGGSVSTLTIQRTQQEDSAVYLCASSLSPQGAAPSEAFFGQGTRLTVV.

This sequence joins TRBV5-1 and TRBJ2-3, with no clear D. The CDR3 covers 15 residues. Germline V gives CDR1 SGHRS, CDR2 YFSETQ. V dropped 1 base and J dropped 2 bases, with 11 bases sitting between them. The CDR3 nucleotides read TGCGCCAGCAGCTTGATCTCCGACACCACAGATACGCAGTATTTT. Residues: CASSLISDTTDTQYF.

The chain recombines TRBV7-6 with TRBJ2-1; 11 nucleotides agree with TRBD2. Trimming took 2 bases from V and 9 from J; bases not matched to a gene: 9. The V gene's germline CDR1 is SGHVS and CDR2 FNYEAQ. The CDR3 runs 16 residues. CDR3 residues: CASSLSSSGGVGEQFF. For the CDR3, the DNA is TGTGCCAGCAGCTTAAGTAGTAGCGGGGGGGTTGGTGAGCAGTTCTTC.

The J gene is TRBJ1-6, the V gene TRBV25-1; D is unresolved. V dropped 6 bases and J dropped 5 bases, with 14 bases sitting between them. The germline CDR1 and CDR2 sequences are MGHDK and SYGVNS. The CDR3 length is 15 residues. CDR3 in amino acids: CASRRAGKDNSPLHF. The CDR3 DNA is TGTGCCAGCAGAAGAGCGGGGAAAGATAATTCACCCCTCCACTTT.

This chain joins TRBV2 and TRBJ1-4; D call uncertain. The CDR3 has 16 amino acids. V lost 4 bases and J 1 base, leaving 13 bases between the germline ends. Germline-derived CDR1 and CDR2 are SNHLY and FYNNEI. The CDR3 DNA follows: TGTGCCAGCAGTGCTAGGAGGAAGAGAACTAATGAAAAACTGTTTTTT. Amino acid sequence: CASSARRKRTNEKLFF.

The chain couples TRBV5-4 to TRBJ2-7; 12 bases line up with TRBD2. V was pared by 0 bases and J by 2 bases, with 6 bases of the junction left unmatched. Germline CDR1 reads SGHNT; CDR2 reads YYREEE (reference sequence). The CDR3 length is 17 residues. DNA of the CDR3: TGTGCCAGCAGCTTGGGACTAGCGGGGGCCAAAGCCTACGAGCAGTACTTC. Translating it yields CASSLGLAGAKAYEQYF.

This clone has a single count. This chain joins TRBV5-1 and TRBJ2-1; the D is unclear. V was clipped by 0 bases and J by 0 bases, with 10 bases between them. The CDR3 spans 16 residues. The germline V gene encodes CDR1 SGHRS and CDR2 YFSETQ. CDR3 loop: CASSLEQRSSYNEQFF. Here the CDR3 DNA reads TGCGCCAGCAGCTTGGAGCAGAGGAGCTCCTACAATGAGCAGTTCTTC.